This TCR beta chain derives from a study of blood T cell repertoires in COVID-19. Study as a whole: Samples representing acute and convalescent COVID-19 were sourced from the United States, Italy and Spain. Sources were T cells, B-cell-depleted T cells, or PBMCs; the material itself was cDNA or gDNA.

Seattle cases were enrolled at active infection and followed longitudinally. Germline loops: CDR1 MNHEY, CDR2 SMNVEV (reference sequence). This CDR3 comprises 14 residues. Between the trimmed V and J ends, which lost 1 base and 5 bases, there was a span of 9 bases. As handled by the study authors: Reference gene primer amplification gave nucleated cell count estimates. Assay: immunoSEQ multiplex PCR; the TCRdb copy retains only in-frame clones and omits some. V, J and clone size reflect that table, while D and trimming were determined from the DNA. Here the sample spans approximately 300,000 clones, roughly 86% being singletons.

Sequenced sample: peripheral blood. J is TRBJ2-1 and V is TRBV27; unclear D gene. The clonotype comes from a woman aged 25 to 39 with COVID-19, enrolled during active disease. The CDR3 protein is CASSLFPTNNEQFF. CDR3 sequence (DNA): TGTGCCAGCAGTTTATTTCCCACTAACAATGAGCAGTTCTTC.